This T cell receptor (beta chain) appears in the sequencing data of a study of blood T cell repertoires in COVID-19. TCRdb's copy holds only in-frame clones and misses some; the assay was immunoSEQ multiplex PCR. The sample contains about 150,000 clones, about 88% of which appear only once. Living in about 25 US areas, the participants were between roughly 18 and 90 years of age. Which cohort a participant joined came from the clinical history participants gave. Before being deemed recovered, Cohort 3 donors had two negative PCRs, clearance, or symptom resolution. Germline lookup yields CDR1 GTSNPN and CDR2 SVGIG (reference sequence). V was clipped by 0 bases and J by 0 bases, with 17 bases between them. The CDR3 length is 18 residues.

This chain links TRBV30 with TRBJ1-4; no clear D gene. This clonotype was obtained from a man in his fifties who had recovered from COVID-19. Sequenced: PBMCs or T cells enriched from blood (not recorded which). The DNA for the CDR3 is TGTGCCTGGAGTGTACCCCAGGAGGGTGGGGCAACTAATGAAAAACTGTTTTTT. Residues: CAWSVPQEGGATNEKLFF. Full variable domain (missing parts from reference TRBV30 and TRBJ1-4): SQTIHQWPATLVQPVGSPLSLECTVEGTSNPNLYWYRQAAGRGLQLLFYSVGIGQISSEVPQNLSASRPQDRQFILSSKKLLLSDSGFYLCAWSVPQEGGATNEKLFFGSGTQLSVL.